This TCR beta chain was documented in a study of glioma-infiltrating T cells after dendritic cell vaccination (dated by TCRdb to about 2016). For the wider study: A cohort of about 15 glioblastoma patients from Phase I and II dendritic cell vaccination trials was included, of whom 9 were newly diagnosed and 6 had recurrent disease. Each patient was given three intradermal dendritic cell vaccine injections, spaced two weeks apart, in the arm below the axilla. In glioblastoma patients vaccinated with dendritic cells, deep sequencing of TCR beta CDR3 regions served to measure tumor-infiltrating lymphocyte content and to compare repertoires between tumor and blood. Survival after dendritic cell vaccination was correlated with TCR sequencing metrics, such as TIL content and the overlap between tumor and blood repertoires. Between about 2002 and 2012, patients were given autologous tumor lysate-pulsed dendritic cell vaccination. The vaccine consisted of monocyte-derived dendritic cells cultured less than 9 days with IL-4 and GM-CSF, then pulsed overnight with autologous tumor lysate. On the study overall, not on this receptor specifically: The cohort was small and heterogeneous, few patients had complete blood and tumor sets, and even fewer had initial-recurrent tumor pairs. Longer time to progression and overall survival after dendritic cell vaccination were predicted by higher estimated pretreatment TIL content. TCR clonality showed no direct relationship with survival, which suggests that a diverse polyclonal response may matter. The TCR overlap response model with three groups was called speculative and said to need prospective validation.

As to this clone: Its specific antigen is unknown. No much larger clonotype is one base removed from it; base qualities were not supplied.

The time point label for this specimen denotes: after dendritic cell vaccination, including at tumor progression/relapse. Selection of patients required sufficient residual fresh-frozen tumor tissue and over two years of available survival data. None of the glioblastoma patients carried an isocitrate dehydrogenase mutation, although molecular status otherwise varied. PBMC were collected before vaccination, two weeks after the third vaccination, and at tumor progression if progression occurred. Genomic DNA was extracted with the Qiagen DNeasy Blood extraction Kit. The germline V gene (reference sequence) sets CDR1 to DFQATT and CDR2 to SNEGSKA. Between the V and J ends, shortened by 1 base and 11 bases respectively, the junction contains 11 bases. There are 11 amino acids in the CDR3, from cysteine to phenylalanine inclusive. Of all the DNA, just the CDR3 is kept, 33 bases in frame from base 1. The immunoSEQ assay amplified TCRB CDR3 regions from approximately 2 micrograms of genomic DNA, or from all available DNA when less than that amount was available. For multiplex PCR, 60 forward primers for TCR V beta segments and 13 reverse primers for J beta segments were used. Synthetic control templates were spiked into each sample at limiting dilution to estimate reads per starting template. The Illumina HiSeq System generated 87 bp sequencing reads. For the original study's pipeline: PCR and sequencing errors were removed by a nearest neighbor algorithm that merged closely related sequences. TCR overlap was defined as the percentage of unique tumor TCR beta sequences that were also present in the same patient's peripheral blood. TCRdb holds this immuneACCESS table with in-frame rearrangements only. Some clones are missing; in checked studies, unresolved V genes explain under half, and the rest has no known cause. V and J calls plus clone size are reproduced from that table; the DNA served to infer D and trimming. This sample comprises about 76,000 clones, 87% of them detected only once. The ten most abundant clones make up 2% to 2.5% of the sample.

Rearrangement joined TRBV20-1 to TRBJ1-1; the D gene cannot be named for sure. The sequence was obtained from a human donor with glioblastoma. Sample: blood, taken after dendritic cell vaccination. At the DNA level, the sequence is TGCAGTGCTAGAGTACAGATCGAGGCTTTCTTT. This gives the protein CSARVQIEAFF.